This T cell receptor (beta chain) was found in a study of blood T cell repertoires in COVID-19. TCRdb's copy holds only in-frame clones and misses some; the assay was immunoSEQ multiplex PCR. The data contain about 44,000 clones, around three quarters of them seen just once; the ten biggest clones take up approximately 62%. Germline CDR1 ENHRY, CDR2 SYGVKD. The CDR3 has 13 amino acids. Trimming pared 3 bases from V and 1 base from J, leaving 3 bases between. Sequencing input: peripheral blood. The receptor's source is a man at least 80 years old with acute or convalescent COVID-19. The chain combines TRBV10-3 with TRBJ2-2; D remains unclear. The DNA of the CDR3 is TGTGCCATCAGTGACTGGAACACCGGGGAGCTGTTTTTT. Translating it yields CAISDWNTGELFF.